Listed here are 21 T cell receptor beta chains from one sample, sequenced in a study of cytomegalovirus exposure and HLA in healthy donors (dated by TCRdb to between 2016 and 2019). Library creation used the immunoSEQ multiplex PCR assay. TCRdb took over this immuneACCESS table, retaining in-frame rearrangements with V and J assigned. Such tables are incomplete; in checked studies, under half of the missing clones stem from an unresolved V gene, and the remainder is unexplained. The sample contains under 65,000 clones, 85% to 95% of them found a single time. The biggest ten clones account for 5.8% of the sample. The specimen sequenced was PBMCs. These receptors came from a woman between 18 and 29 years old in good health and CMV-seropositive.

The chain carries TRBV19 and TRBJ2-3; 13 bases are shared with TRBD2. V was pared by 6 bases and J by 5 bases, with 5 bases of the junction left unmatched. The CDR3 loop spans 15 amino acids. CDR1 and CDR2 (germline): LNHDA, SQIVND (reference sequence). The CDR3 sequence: CASSRTSGSEDTQYF. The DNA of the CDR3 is TGTGCCAGTAGCAGGACTAGCGGGAGCGAAGATACGCAGTATTTT.

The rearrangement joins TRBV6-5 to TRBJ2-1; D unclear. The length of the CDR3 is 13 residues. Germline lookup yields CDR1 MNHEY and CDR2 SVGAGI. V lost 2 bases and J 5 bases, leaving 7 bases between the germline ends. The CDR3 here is CASSYRENNEQFF. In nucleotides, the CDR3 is TGTGCCAGCAGTTACCGAGAGAACAATGAGCAGTTCTTC.

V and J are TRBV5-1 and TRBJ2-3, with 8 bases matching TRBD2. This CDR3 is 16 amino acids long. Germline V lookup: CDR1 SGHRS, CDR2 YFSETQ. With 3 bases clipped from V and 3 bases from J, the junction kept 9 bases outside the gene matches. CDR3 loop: CASSSRGSGGTDTQYF. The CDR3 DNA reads TGCGCCAGCAGCTCCCGGGGAAGCGGGGGAACAGATACGCAGTATTTT.

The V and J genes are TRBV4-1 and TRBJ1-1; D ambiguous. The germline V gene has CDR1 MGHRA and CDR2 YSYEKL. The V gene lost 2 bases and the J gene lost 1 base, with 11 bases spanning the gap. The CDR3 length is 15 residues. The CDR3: CASSQTVFGNTEAFF. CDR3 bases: TGCGCCAGCAGCCAAACCGTTTTCGGGAACACTGAAGCTTTCTTT.

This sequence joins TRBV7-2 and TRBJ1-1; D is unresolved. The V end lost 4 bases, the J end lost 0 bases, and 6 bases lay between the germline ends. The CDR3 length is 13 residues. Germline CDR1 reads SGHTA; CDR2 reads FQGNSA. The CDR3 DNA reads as TGTGCCAGCAGCTCACTGATGAACACTGAAGCTTTCTTT. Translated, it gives CASSSLMNTEAFF. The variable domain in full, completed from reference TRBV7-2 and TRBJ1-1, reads GAGVSQSPSNKVTEKGKDVELRCDPISGHTALYWYRQSLGQGLEFLIYFQGNSAPDKSGLPSDRFSAERTGGSVSTLTIQRTQQEDSAVYLCASSSLMNTEAFFGQGTRLTVV.

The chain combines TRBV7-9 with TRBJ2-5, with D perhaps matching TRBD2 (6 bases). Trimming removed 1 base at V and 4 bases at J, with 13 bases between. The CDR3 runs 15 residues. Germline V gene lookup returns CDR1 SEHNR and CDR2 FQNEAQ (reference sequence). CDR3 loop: CASSLGWGVIETQYF. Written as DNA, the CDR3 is TGTGCCAGCAGCTTAGGTTGGGGGGTTATAGAGACCCAGTACTTC.

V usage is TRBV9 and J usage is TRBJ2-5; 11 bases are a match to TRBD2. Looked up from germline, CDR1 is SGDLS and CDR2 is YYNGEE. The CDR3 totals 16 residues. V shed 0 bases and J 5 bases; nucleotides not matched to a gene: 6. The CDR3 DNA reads TGTGCCAGCAGCGTAGATAGCGGGGGGGCCGGTGAGACCCAGTACTTC. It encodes CASSVDSGGAGETQYF.

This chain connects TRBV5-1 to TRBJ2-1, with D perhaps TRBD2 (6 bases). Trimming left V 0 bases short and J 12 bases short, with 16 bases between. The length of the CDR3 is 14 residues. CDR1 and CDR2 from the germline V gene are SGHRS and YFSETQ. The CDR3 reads CASSLAGTSQGQFF. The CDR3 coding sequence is TGCGCCAGCAGCTTGGCTGGGACTTCTCAAGGGCAGTTCTTC.

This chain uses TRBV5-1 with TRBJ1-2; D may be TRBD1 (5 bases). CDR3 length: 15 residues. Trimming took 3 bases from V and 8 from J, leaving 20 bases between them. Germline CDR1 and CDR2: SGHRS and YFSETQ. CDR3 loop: CASSSGGDTSGGYTF. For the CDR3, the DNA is TGCGCCAGCAGCTCTGGAGGGGATACCTCGGGGGGCTACACCTTC. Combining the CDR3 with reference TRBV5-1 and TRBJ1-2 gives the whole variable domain KAGVTQTPRYLIKTRGQQVTLSCSPISGHRSVSWYQQTPGQGLQFLFEYFSETQRNKGNFPGRFSGRQFSNSRSEMNVSTLELGDSALYLCASSSGGDTSGGYTFGSGTRLTVV.

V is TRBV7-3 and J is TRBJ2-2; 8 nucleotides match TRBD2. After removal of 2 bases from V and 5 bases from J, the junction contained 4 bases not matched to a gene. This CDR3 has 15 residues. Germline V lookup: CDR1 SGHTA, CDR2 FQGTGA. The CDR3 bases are TGTGCCAGCAGCTTACTAACTAGCGGTACCGGGGAGCTGTTTTTT. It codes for CASSLLTSGTGELFF.

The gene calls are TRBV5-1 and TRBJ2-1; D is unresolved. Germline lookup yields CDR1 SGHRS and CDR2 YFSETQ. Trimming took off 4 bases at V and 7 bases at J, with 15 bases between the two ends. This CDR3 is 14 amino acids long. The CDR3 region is CASSITGEANEQFF. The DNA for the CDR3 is TGCGCCAGCAGCATAACCGGCGAGGCGAATGAGCAGTTCTTC.

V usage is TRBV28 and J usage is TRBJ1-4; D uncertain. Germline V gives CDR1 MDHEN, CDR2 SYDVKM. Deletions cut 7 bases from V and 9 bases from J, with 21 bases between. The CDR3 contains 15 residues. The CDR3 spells CASKPTGSGIKKLFF. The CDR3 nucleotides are TGTGCCAGCAAACCCACCGGGAGTGGAATCAAAAAACTGTTTTTT.

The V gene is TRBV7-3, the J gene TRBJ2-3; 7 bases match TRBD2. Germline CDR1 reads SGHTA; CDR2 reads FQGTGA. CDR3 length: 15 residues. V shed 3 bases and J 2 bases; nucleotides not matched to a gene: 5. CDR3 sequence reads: CASSFLAGYTDTQYF. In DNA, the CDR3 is TGTGCCAGCAGCTTCTTAGCGGGTTACACAGATACGCAGTATTTT.

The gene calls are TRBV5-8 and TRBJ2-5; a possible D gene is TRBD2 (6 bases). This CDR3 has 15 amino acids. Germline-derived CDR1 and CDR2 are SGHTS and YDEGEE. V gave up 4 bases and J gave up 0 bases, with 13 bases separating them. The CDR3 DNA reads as TGTGCCAGCAGCCTGGGACTTAAGTACCAAGAGACCCAGTACTTC. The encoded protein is CASSLGLKYQETQYF.

In DNA form, the CDR3 reads TGTGCCACCAGCACAGGAGGGCAGGGGGCGGGAGAGCAGTACTTC. This encodes CATSTGGQGAGEQYF. The chain carries TRBV15 and TRBJ2-7; 8 nucleotides match TRBD1. The CDR3 has 15 amino acids. After removal of 4 bases from V and 7 bases from J, the junction contained 12 bases not matched to a gene. Germline V gene lookup returns CDR1 LNHNV and CDR2 YYDKDF (reference sequence).

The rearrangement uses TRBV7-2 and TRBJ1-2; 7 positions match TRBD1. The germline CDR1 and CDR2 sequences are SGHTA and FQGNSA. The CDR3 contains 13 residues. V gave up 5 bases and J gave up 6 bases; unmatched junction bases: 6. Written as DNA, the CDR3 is TGTGCCAGCAGCCGAGGGGGCGTGGATGGCTACACCTTC. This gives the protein CASSRGGVDGYTF. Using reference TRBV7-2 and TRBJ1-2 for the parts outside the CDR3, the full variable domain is GAGVSQSPSNKVTEKGKDVELRCDPISGHTALYWYRQSLGQGLEFLIYFQGNSAPDKSGLPSDRFSAERTGGSVSTLTIQRTQQEDSAVYLCASSRGGVDGYTFGSGTRLTVV.

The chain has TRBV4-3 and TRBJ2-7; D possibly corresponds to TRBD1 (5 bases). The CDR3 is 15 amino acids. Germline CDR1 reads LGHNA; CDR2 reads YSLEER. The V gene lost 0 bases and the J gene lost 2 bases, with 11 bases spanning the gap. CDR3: CASSQDTGVPYEQYF. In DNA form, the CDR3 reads TGCGCCAGCAGCCAAGATACAGGAGTCCCCTACGAGCAGTACTTC.

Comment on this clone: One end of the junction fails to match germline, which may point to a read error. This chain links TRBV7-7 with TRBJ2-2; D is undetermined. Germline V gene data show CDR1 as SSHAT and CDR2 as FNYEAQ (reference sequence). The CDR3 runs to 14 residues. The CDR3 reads CASSFGFEVGELFF. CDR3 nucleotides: TGTGCTAGCAGCTTCGGGTTCGAAGTCGGGGAGCTGTTTTTT.

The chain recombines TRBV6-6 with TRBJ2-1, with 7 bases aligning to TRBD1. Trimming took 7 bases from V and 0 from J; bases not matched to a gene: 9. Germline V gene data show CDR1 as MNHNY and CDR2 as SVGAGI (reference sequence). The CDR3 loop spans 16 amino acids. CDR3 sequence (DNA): TGTGCCAGCATTCACAGGGGTTTGAGCTCCTACAATGAGCAGTTCTTC. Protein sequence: CASIHRGLSSYNEQFF.

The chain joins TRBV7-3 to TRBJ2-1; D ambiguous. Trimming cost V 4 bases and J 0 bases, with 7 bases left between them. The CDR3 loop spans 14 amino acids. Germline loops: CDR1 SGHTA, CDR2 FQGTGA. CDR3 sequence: CASSSPSSYNEQFF. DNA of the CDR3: TGTGCCAGCAGCTCCCCGAGCTCCTACAATGAGCAGTTCTTC.

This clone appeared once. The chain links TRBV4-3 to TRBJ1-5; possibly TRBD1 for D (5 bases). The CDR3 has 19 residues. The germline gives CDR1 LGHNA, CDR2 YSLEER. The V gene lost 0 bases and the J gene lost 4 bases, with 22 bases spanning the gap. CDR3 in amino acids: CASSQDDPGDLRGNQPQHF. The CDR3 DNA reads TGCGCCAGCAGCCAAGATGATCCGGGGGACCTACGGGGGAATCAGCCCCAGCATTTT.